What follows are 8 T cell receptor beta chains derived from one specimen sequenced in a study of cytomegalovirus exposure and HLA in healthy donors. Amplification used 60 Vbeta primers and 13 Jbeta primers. Here immunoSEQ multiplex PCR was the method, and the copy in TCRdb shows in-frame clones only, minus some. The sample lists roughly 170,000 clones, approximately 75% seen once, with approximately 1.5% in the top ten. The specimen was PBMCs. The source of these receptors is a girl aged 10 to 17 in good health and CMV-seronegative.

This clone was seen only once. This chain joins TRBV19 and TRBJ2-3; weak D call: TRBD2 (6 bases). Germline assignment: CDR1 LNHDA and CDR2 SQIVND (reference sequence). This CDR3 has 16 residues. Trimming stripped 6 bases from V and 7 bases from J, with 23 bases between. The CDR3 coding sequence is TGTGCCAGTAGAGAGGGGTACGCGGGACTTCAGCATACGCAGTATTTT. Encoded protein: CASREGYAGLQHTQYF. Full variable domain (rest looked up from reference TRBV19 and TRBJ2-3): DGGITQSPKYLFRKEGQNVTLSCEQNLNHDAMYWYRQDPGQGLRLIYYSQIVNDFQKGDIAEGYSVSREKKESFPLTVTSAQKNPTAFYLCASREGYAGLQHTQYFGPGTRLTVL.

With respect to this clone: At one boundary the junction diverges from the germline segment, which might be a read error. The rearrangement joins TRBV7-8 to TRBJ1-1, with D uncertain. CDR3 size: 14 residues. The germline V gene has CDR1 SGHVS and CDR2 FQNEAQ. CDR3 protein: CASSLGAMNTETFF. In DNA, the CDR3 is TGTGCCAGCAGCTTAGGGGCGATGAACACTGAAACTTTCTTT. Filled out from reference TRBV7-8 and TRBJ1-1, the complete variable domain reads GAGVSQSPRYKVAKRGQDVALRCDPISGHVSLFWYQQALGQGPEFLTYFQNEAQLDKSGLPSDRFFAERPEGSVSTLKIQRTQQEDSAVYLCASSLGAMNTETFFGQGTRLTVV.

There are a few counts of this clone. CDR3 DNA: TGTGCCAGCAGTTACTCTACAGGGGTAAACACTGAAGCTTTCTTT. It is translated as CASSYSTGVNTEAFF. The chain employs TRBV6-5 and TRBJ1-1; TRBD1 matches 7 bases. CDR3 length: 15 amino acids. Per germline, CDR1 MNHEY and CDR2 SVGAGI. With V trimmed by 0 bases and J by 2 bases, 3 bases remained unmatched.

This chain uses TRBV7-6 with TRBJ2-1; 14 bases fit TRBD2. The CDR3 sequence is 16 residues long. Per the germline V gene, CDR1 is SGHVS and CDR2 is FNYEAQ. J gave up 8 bases and V 5 bases, and 8 bases lay outside the gene matches. The CDR3, as DNA: TGTGCCAGCAGCCCGGGGACTAGCGGGGGAGGCGATGAGCAGTTCTTC. Translating gives CASSPGTSGGGDEQFF.

This sequence joins TRBV19 and TRBJ2-7; D is perhaps TRBD2 (6 bases). CDR3 length equals 11 residues. CDR1 is LNHDA and CDR2 is SQIVND in the germline V gene (reference sequence). CDR3 in DNA: TGTGCGGCGGGGTCCACCTACGAGCAGTACTTC. Translation: CAAGSTYEQYF.

This clone has more than one count but fewer than ten. The chain uses TRBV4-2 and TRBJ2-1, with 14 bases matching TRBD2. Germline lookup yields CDR1 LGHNA and CDR2 YNFKEQ. This CDR3 spans 18 amino acids. V shed 5 bases and J 10 bases; nucleotides not matched to a gene: 16. The CDR3 bases are TGTGCCAGCAGCTCAAGACAGCCCGGGACTAGCGGGGGTGGGGAGCAGTTCTTC. Protein sequence: CASSSRQPGTSGGGEQFF.

J is TRBJ2-7 and V is TRBV4-1; maybe TRBD1 (6 bases). CDR1 and CDR2 (germline): MGHRA, YSYEKL. V was cut by 3 bases and J by 0 bases, with 15 bases left in between. This CDR3 is 16 amino acids long. CDR3 sequence (DNA): TGCGCCAGCAGCCACACCCACAGGGTCGCCTCCTACGAGCAGTACTTC. Translating it yields CASSHTHRVASYEQYF.

The chain joins TRBV6-5 to TRBJ1-2; 8 bases line up with TRBD1. This CDR3 has 13 amino acids. J gave up 3 bases and V 4 bases, and 1 base lay outside the gene matches. Per the germline V gene, CDR1 is MNHEY and CDR2 is SVGAGI. CDR3 residues: CASSSTGDYGYTF. CDR3 DNA: TGTGCCAGCAGTTCGACAGGGGACTATGGCTACACCTTC.